The clone carrying this T cell receptor (beta chain) was recorded at least ten times. TCRdb used MiXCR to reprocess the reads, holding one entry per CDR3 protein. The sample comprises 200,000 to 250,000 distinct CDR3 sequences, roughly an eighth of which are singletons, and under 2% rests with the top ten. This entry belongs to a study of T cell repertoires in cytomegalovirus infection. Germline V CDR1 and CDR2: SEHNR, FQNEAQ (reference sequence). This CDR3 contains 13 residues. V shed 5 bases and J 6 bases; nucleotides not matched to a gene: 4. V usage is TRBV7-9 and J usage is TRBJ1-5, with 7 bases aligning to TRBD1. The receptor comes from a human donor in good health (CMV status not recorded). Some clones in this sample may be carry-over from other donors' samples. The sample taken for sequencing was PBMCs. CDR3 residues: CASSETGVQPQHF. In DNA, the CDR3 is TGTGCCAGCAGCGAAACAGGGGTTCAGCCCCAGCATTTT. The full variable domain, its missing parts supplied by reference TRBV7-9 and TRBJ1-5, is DTGVSQNPRHKITKRGQNVTFRCDPISEHNRLYWYRQTLGQGPEFLTYFQNEAQLEKSRLLSDRFSAERPKGSFSTLEIQRTEQGDSAMYLCASSETGVQPQHFGDGTRLSIL.